This TCR beta chain was captured in a study of T cell responses to AZD1222 COVID-19 vaccine. Trimming shortened V by 2 bases and J by 7 bases, and 5 bases separated the two germline ends. The CDR3 is made up of 12 amino acids. In germline, CDR1 is MDHEN, CDR2 SYDVKM. Study-level results: A mostly white British donor set with more females was recruited, and clonal diversity was possibly underestimated. Spike-specific TCR repertoires showed rising breadth and depth after two AZD1222 doses. CD4 TCRs covered the whole spike, strongest at regions 160-218 and 743-854. Repertoire sampling was restricted to post-peak T cell response timepoints.

The data were produced by immunoSEQ multiplex PCR, yet TCRdb's version contains in-frame clones alone and is incomplete. The data contain approximately 150,000 clones, 80% to 95% of them seen just once; the ten biggest clones take up approximately 4.3%. Notes on this clone: What it binds is unknown.

The material was peripheral blood, obtained 28 days after the second AZD1222 dose. This clonotype was obtained from an adult who received the AZD1222 COVID-19 vaccine. This chain links TRBV28 with TRBJ1-4, with a weak D call TRBD1 (5 bases). CDR3 coding DNA: TGTGCCAGCAGTTTACAGGGTGAAAAACTGTTTTTT. As protein: CASSLQGEKLFF.